This T cell receptor beta chain was profiled in a study of tumor and adjacent non-tumor tissue in lung cancer. In the study overall: Around 4.4 million productive TCRbeta reads were obtained per sample on average.

A modified ARM-PCR protocol with three rounds of nested PCR amplified TCRbeta. Each CDR3 protein gets one entry after TCRdb re-called the multiplex PCR reads with MiXCR. The profile shows approximately 120,000 distinct CDR3 sequences, 60% to 80% of them singletons. The template was RNA from unsorted bulk tissue. Chemotherapy-naive patients with new lung cancer underwent thoracic surgery in China, August–late 2014. General study results and limits: Normal lung showed higher cumulative top 100 clone frequency than tumor. Compared with tumor, normal lung showed significantly lower TCR diversity.

Germline V gene sequence: CDR1 DFQATT, CDR2 SNEGSKA (reference sequence). This CDR3 comprises 16 residues. Concerning this clonotype itself: The target antigen is unknown. The junction departs from the called germline gene at one end, perhaps through a read error.

The sample taken for sequencing was lung tumor tissue. V is TRBV20-1 and J is TRBJ1-2; possibly TRBD1 for D (5 bases). This TCR was recovered from a woman in her sixties or seventies with non-small cell lung cancer. CDR3 amino acids: CSARAFTGSTNYGCTF. In DNA form, the CDR3 reads TGCAGTGCTAGAGCCTTTACAGGCTCCACTAACTATGGCTGCACCTTC.